Sequencing of this TCR beta chain was carried out in a study of identifying expanded T cells in peripheral blood. During the collection period, no donor immune events like infections were recorded. TCRdb's table, derived via immunoSEQ multiplex PCR, lists solely in-frame clones and lacks some. The table includes some 76,000 clones, roughly 90% detected once. Concerning this clone: Its specificity is unknown.

General observations from the study: Across healthy donors, higher total template counts meant significantly greater approximately two-week count variance. Roughly 1.2 clones differed between technical replicates, versus about 15 and 19 over time.

The CDR3 runs 15 residues. The germline CDR1 and CDR2 sequences are SGHRS and YFSETQ. With 5 bases clipped from V and 0 bases from J, the junction kept 5 bases outside the gene matches. The TCR comes from a person aged 18-70 years in good health. The material sequenced was blood. The chain combines TRBV5-1 with TRBJ1-1; TRBD1 aligns across 9 bases. CDR3 residues: CASSSGQGMNTEAFF. The CDR3 DNA reads as TGCGCCAGCAGTTCCGGACAGGGGATGAACACTGAAGCTTTCTTT.